A single sample is the source of the 12 T cell receptor beta chains below, sequenced in a study of blood T cell repertoires in COVID-19. Libraries were prepared by immunoSEQ multiplex PCR; TCRdb keeps only in-frame clonotypes and omits some of them. The sample has 150,000 to 180,000 clones; around 74% are singletons. Sample: peripheral blood. These receptors were obtained from a woman over 75 with acute or convalescent COVID-19.

The chain links TRBV19 to TRBJ1-1; D might be TRBD1 (6 bases). Per germline, CDR1 LNHDA and CDR2 SQIVND (reference sequence). The CDR3 contains 14 residues. Trimming left V 3 bases short and J 4 bases short, with 12 bases between. The CDR3 DNA reads TGTGCCAGTAGTATCGTTGGCAGGGGCACTGAAGCTTTCTTT. Amino acids: CASSIVGRGTEAFF.

This clone was picked up a small number of times. V usage is TRBV9 and J usage is TRBJ1-3; 9 nucleotides agree with TRBD1. This CDR3 contains 15 residues. The germline CDR1 and CDR2 sequences are SGDLS and YYNGEE. Trimming took 0 bases from V and 6 from J; bases not matched to a gene: 4. CDR3 DNA sequence: TGTGCCAGCAGCGTAGAGGGACAGGGCGTAAACACCATATATTTT. This translates into CASSVEGQGVNTIYF.

The chain employs TRBV9 and TRBJ1-1; 9 bases fit TRBD1. Germline assignment: CDR1 SGDLS and CDR2 YYNGEE. The CDR3 covers 15 residues. The V and J ends lost 3 bases and 9 bases, in that order; junction bases with no gene match: 12. Written as DNA, the CDR3 is TGTGCCAGCAGCGAGGACAGGGGATCCTCTTCGAAAGCTTTCTTT. Translating gives CASSEDRGSSSKAFF.

The V and J genes are TRBV6-5 and TRBJ1-1, with 9 bases identical to TRBD1. V shed 4 bases and J 3 bases; nucleotides not matched to a gene: 6. CDR1 MNHEY and CDR2 SVGAGI come from the germline V gene. The CDR3 extends over 15 amino acids. In DNA form, the CDR3 reads TGTGCCAGCAGTTCCGGACAGGGGTCCGACACTGAAGCTTTCTTT. Translating it yields CASSSGQGSDTEAFF.

The CDR3 loop reads CASSPRTSGRVDTQYF. CDR3 sequence (DNA): TGTGCCAGCAGCCCCCGGACTAGCGGGAGGGTGGATACGCAGTATTTT. The rearrangement joins TRBV9 to TRBJ2-3; 15 nucleotides line up with TRBD2. The CDR3 spans 16 residues. V was clipped by 4 bases and J by 6 bases; unmatched bases: 6. Germline CDR1 and CDR2: SGDLS and YYNGEE.

The rearrangement uses TRBV2 and TRBJ1-5, with D tentatively TRBD1 (6 bases). The V gene lost 6 bases and the J gene lost 4 bases, with 13 bases spanning the gap. The germline V gene has CDR1 SNHLY and CDR2 FYNNEI. The length of the CDR3 is 14 residues. CDR3 DNA sequence: TGTGCCAGCAGCGACGTGGACAGAAATCAGCCCCAGCATTTT. Protein product: CASSDVDRNQPQHF. Based on the CDR3 plus reference TRBV2 and TRBJ1-5, the full variable domain is EPEVTQTPSHQVTQMGQEVILRCVPISNHLYFYWYRQILGQKVEFLVSFYNNEISEKSEIFDDQFSVERPDGSNFTLKIRSTKLEDSAMYFCASSDVDRNQPQHFGDGTRLSIL.

The gene calls are TRBV30 and TRBJ1-5, with D possibly TRBD1 on 5 matching bases. Trimming took 0 bases from V and 3 from J, leaving 9 bases between them. Germline CDR1 reads GTSNPN; CDR2 reads SVGIG (reference sequence). This CDR3 is 14 amino acids long. CDR3 coding DNA: TGTGCCTGGAGTGTAGGGGCAGACAATCAGCCCCAGCATTTT. Amino acids: CAWSVGADNQPQHF.

The rearrangement uses TRBV12-5 and TRBJ1-1; D is perhaps TRBD1 (6 bases). CDR3 size: 16 residues. The germline V and J ends were trimmed by 6 bases and 1 base, with 18 bases remaining between them. Germline V lookup: CDR1 LGHNT, CDR2 FRNRAP. CDR3 protein: CASGPIHGQQNTEAFF. The CDR3 bases are TGTGCTAGTGGACCCATTCATGGACAGCAGAACACTGAAGCTTTCTTT.

This rearrangement joins TRBV7-9 to TRBJ2-7; unclear D gene. In germline, CDR1 is SEHNR, CDR2 FQNEAQ (reference sequence). The CDR3 sequence is 14 residues long. V lost 1 base, J lost 2 bases, and 9 bases lay in between. In DNA form, the CDR3 reads TGTGCCAGCAGCTTAGAACTTACCACCTACGAGCAGTACTTC. Its protein is CASSLELTTYEQYF.

This chain uses TRBV19 with TRBJ1-2; TRBD1 matches at 9 bases. V lost 7 bases to trimming and J lost 6 bases; unmatched junction nucleotides: 6. Germline lookup yields CDR1 LNHDA and CDR2 SQIVND (reference sequence). The CDR3 is 13 amino acids. CDR3 sequence: CASTARDRDGYTF. Written as DNA, the CDR3 is TGTGCCAGTACCGCCCGGGACAGGGATGGCTACACCTTC.

This chain uses TRBV5-1 with TRBJ2-1; D is uncertain. V gave up 4 bases and J gave up 7 bases, with 21 bases separating them. The CDR3 is 16 amino acids. The germline CDR1 and CDR2 sequences are SGHRS and YFSETQ. CDR3 protein: CASSTDPSAALNEQFF. The DNA for the CDR3 is TGCGCCAGCAGCACCGACCCTTCCGCGGCCCTAAATGAGCAGTTCTTC. Combining the CDR3 with reference TRBV5-1 and TRBJ2-1 gives the whole variable domain KAGVTQTPRYLIKTRGQQVTLSCSPISGHRSVSWYQQTPGQGLQFLFEYFSETQRNKGNFPGRFSGRQFSNSRSEMNVSTLELGDSALYLCASSTDPSAALNEQFFGPGTRLTVL.

This clone came up once. The chain joins TRBV7-6 to TRBJ2-3; TRBD2 might be the D (5 bases). CDR3 length: 15 residues. Germline CDR1 SGHVS, CDR2 FNYEAQ. Trimming took 1 base from V and 3 from J, leaving 11 bases between them. The CDR3 DNA reads as TGTGCCAGCAGCTTAGACGGGGATCGGACAGATACGCAGTATTTT. Residues: CASSLDGDRTDTQYF.